The subject of this entry is one T cell receptor (beta chain). This clonotype has a handful of counts. The clone's antigen remains unknown. It has no much larger one-base neighbor in the sample; base qualities were not kept. The record originates from a study of human T cells and chemical hapten exposure (dated by TCRdb to the early 2020s). About the investigation overall: For sensitization, 2% DPC in acetone was applied to a roughly 2 cm by roughly 2 cm area of upper inner arm skin. Patients additionally received weekly therapeutic DPC doses to the scalp throughout the roughly 23-week study period. Blood for TCR sequencing was provided by twenty-nine alopecia patients at one to four time points (pre-sensitization, 2, 6 and 24 weeks). Alopecia areata with under or over 50% scalp involvement, alopecia totalis and alopecia universalis were represented in the patient cohort, which was mostly female. Patient blood was sampled pre-sensitization (week 0) and at 2, 6 and about 24 weeks after DPC sensitization. Patch testing on the upper back used Finn chambers containing 0.01% DPC, with scoring done after 6 days according to International Contact Dermatitis Research Group standards. The libraries were sequenced as a pool, and the TCR yield per sample differed mostly because of small variations in library volumes within the pool. In alopecia patients, the study followed how the peripheral blood TCR repertoire changed in vivo over primary and secondary sensitization to diphenylcyclopropenone (DPC), a hapten. On the study overall, not on this receptor specifically: Expanded TCRs formed significantly more large CDR3 similarity clusters than pre-sensitization or healthy control sets, consistent with antigen-driven responses. No change with DPC sensitization was found in the number of TCRs above 1 in 1000 frequency, and no evidence of global repertoire structure alterations was found. Because every patient had alopecia, a presumed autoimmune disease, the patients' immune response might differ from that of healthy individuals. Repeated subsampling changed both the strength of the expansion versus patch-test correlation and the threshold at which that correlation became significant. A positive correlation was found between the number of PT1 expanded TCRs and patch test score, with significance reached at thresholds 8, 16 and 32 but not 4.

CDR1 SGHTA and CDR2 FQGNSA were looked up in the germline V gene. The CDR3 holds 15 amino acids from the cysteine to the phenylalanine. The retained sequence is limited to the CDR3, 45 bases, with the frame set at the first base. From V the trimming removes 6 bases and from J it removes 1 base, while the gene matches leave 7 bases of the junction unaccounted for. The sample's time point, from its label and the paper: patch test 1, 2 weeks after DPC sensitization. The treatment or condition tag for this specimen amounts to: therapeutic diphenylcyclopropenone sensitization with weekly scalp DPC. At every patch-test visit, the blood draw took place before the patch test was put on. Eligible patients were aged 18 to 70, diagnosed with alopecia, deemed suitable for DPC therapy, and excluded if pregnant. Unfractionated whole blood was collected in Tempus Blood RNA tubes, and total RNA was extracted from that blood.

Libraries came from RACE. The sequencing machine was a NextSeq 500. During library preparation, unique molecular identifiers were attached to individual cDNA molecules so that TCRs could be counted quantitatively and reproducibly. From each blood RNA sample, both TCR alpha and TCR beta chains were sequenced. Per the original workflow: Samples had a median of roughly 99,000 TCRs, with a range from roughly 20,000 to 690,600. The Decombinator software suite was used to annotate V, J and CDR3 in the TCR reads. For the PS versus PT1 abundance plots, all samples were subsampled to the same number of TCRs (28,000). Expanded TCRs were defined as absent before sensitization and observed at least eight times at the 2-week time point. The public sequencing data were trimmed at Q25 with fastp and processed into clonotypes with MiXCR by TCRdb, which kept only in-frame beta chains. Each CDR3 protein appears once, grouped with its most common genes and DNA. These V and J calls are TCRdb output, not the study's own analysis. The sample contains around 120,000 distinct CDR3 sequences, approximately 14% of them found a single time. The top ten clones comprise less than 0.95% of the sample.

This clonotype was obtained from a man younger than 30 with alopecia areata. Some clones in this sample may be carry-over from other donors' samples. The sequence joins TRBV7-2 to TRBJ2-5, and 8 junctional nucleotides match TRBD2. The source material was whole blood, sampled in connection with sensitization to the hapten diphenylcyclopropenone (DPC). CDR3 sequence: CASSPPGTSQETQYF. The DNA reads TGTGCCAGCAGTCCGCCGGGGACTAGCCAAGAGACCCAGTACTTC.